This T cell receptor beta chain was recorded in a study of T cells in localized non-small cell lung cancer. The CDR3 consists of 16 residues. The V gene lost 0 bases and the J gene lost 1 base, with 10 bases spanning the gap. Germline V lookup: CDR1 MGHRA, CDR2 YSYEKL. Overall study results and limits: There was higher T cell clonality in uninvolved adjacent lung than in tumor, and it was highest there.

Clones were sequenced by immunoSEQ multiplex PCR, and TCRdb holds only the in-frame ones, with some missing. This table has around 21,000 clones, roughly nine tenths appearing once. Comments on this clone: Its antigen is not known.

The genes are TRBV4-1 and TRBJ1-5; TRBD1 is a possible D gene (5 bases). The sequence was obtained from a male donor aged 60 or over with stage I lung adenocarcinoma. The sequencing used peripheral blood, collected before any cancer treatment. The CDR3 is CASSQEGRGSNQPQHF. The DNA for the CDR3 is TGCGCCAGCAGCCAAGAAGGACGGGGGAGCAATCAGCCCCAGCATTTT.